The rows below give T cell receptor beta chains drawn from one sample of a study of blood T cell repertoires in COVID-19. Assay used: immunoSEQ multiplex PCR; TCRdb lists only in-frame clones, some missing. The sample includes 150,000 to 200,000 clones, more than 85% of them seen just once. The sequenced material came from peripheral blood. The receptors derive from a man between 18 and 35 years old with acute or convalescent COVID-19. The CDR3 runs from the conserved cysteine through the conserved F or W. Each record gives: J gene, V gene, clone size, D gene, CDR3 protein, CDR3 DNA. A D gene is named only where the DNA matches it firmly. The listing skips clone size in some rows; elsewhere it reads once, few, many or a size class.

j_call: TRBJ1-1; v_call: TRBV2; clone_size: -; d_call: TRBD1; cdr3_aa: CASRAYGQGRTEAFF; cdr3_nt: TGTGCCAGCAGGGCCTATGGACAGGGTAGGACTGAAGCTTTCTTT
j_call: TRBJ1-4; v_call: TRBV9; clone_size: -; d_call: -; cdr3_aa: CASSVEGQSNEKLFF; cdr3_nt: TGTGCCAGCAGCGTAGAAGGACAGTCTAATGAAAAACTGTTTTTT
j_call: TRBJ1-1; v_call: TRBV5-1; clone_size: -; d_call: -; cdr3_aa: CASSERGGTEAFF; cdr3_nt: TGCGCCAGCAGCGAGAGGGGAGGCACTGAAGCTTTCTTT
j_call: TRBJ1-6; v_call: TRBV9; clone_size: -; d_call: -; cdr3_aa: CASSVGQVNSPLHF; cdr3_nt: TGTGCCAGCAGCGTAGGGCAGGTCAATTCACCCCTCCACTTT
j_call: TRBJ1-1; v_call: TRBV5-1; clone_size: -; d_call: -; cdr3_aa: CASSLQGVGGRNTEAFF; cdr3_nt: TGCGCCAGCAGCTTACAGGGAGTTGGGGGAAGGAACACTGAAGCTTTCTTT
j_call: TRBJ1-3; v_call: TRBV6-6; clone_size: -; d_call: TRBD1; cdr3_aa: CASSYGQGVYTIYF; cdr3_nt: TGTGCCAGCAGTTACGGACAGGGGGTCTACACCATATATTTT
j_call: TRBJ2-2; v_call: TRBV6-4; clone_size: -; d_call: TRBD2; cdr3_aa: CASSATPAGVTGELFF; cdr3_nt: TGTGCCAGCAGTGCGACCCCAGCGGGGGTCACCGGGGAGCTGTTTTTT
j_call: TRBJ2-3; v_call: TRBV30; clone_size: -; d_call: TRBD2; cdr3_aa: CAWSVGVAGARDTQYF; cdr3_nt: TGTGCCTGGAGTGTAGGGGTAGCGGGGGCCCGTGATACGCAGTATTTT
j_call: TRBJ2-7; v_call: TRBV7-9; clone_size: -; d_call: TRBD1; cdr3_aa: CASSAIRSGQGGYEQYF; cdr3_nt: TGTGCCAGCAGCGCAATACGCTCGGGACAGGGGGGCTACGAGCAGTACTTC
j_call: TRBJ2-3; v_call: TRBV5-1; clone_size: -; d_call: -; cdr3_aa: CASSPPDRFTDTQYF; cdr3_nt: TGCGCCAGCAGCCCACCGGACAGATTCACAGATACGCAGTATTTT
j_call: TRBJ1-2; v_call: TRBV28; clone_size: few; d_call: TRBD1; cdr3_aa: CASAGTGGFYGYTF; cdr3_nt: TGTGCCAGCGCTGGGACAGGGGGGTTCTATGGCTACACCTTC
j_call: TRBJ1-2; v_call: TRBV24-1; clone_size: -; d_call: -; cdr3_aa: CATSDPGTEDGYTF; cdr3_nt: TGTGCCACCAGTGATCCGGGGACTGAGGATGGCTACACCTTC
j_call: TRBJ2-7; v_call: TRBV7-9; clone_size: -; d_call: -; cdr3_aa: CASSLGPRDSSSYEQYF; cdr3_nt: TGTGCCAGCAGCTTAGGCCCCCGGGACTCAAGCTCCTACGAGCAGTACTTC
j_call: TRBJ2-1; v_call: TRBV25-1; clone_size: -; d_call: -; cdr3_aa: CASSDGSPWASSYNEQFF; cdr3_nt: TGTGCCAGCAGTGATGGGTCCCCTTGGGCGAGCTCCTACAATGAGCAGTTCTTC
j_call: TRBJ1-5; v_call: TRBV28; clone_size: -; d_call: TRBD1; cdr3_aa: CASFTGARQPQHF; cdr3_nt: TGTGCCAGCTTCACAGGGGCGAGACAGCCCCAGCATTTT
j_call: TRBJ2-5; v_call: TRBV5-5; clone_size: -; d_call: -; cdr3_aa: CASSLAFQSQETQYF; cdr3_nt: TGTGCCAGCAGCTTGGCATTTCAGTCCCAAGAGACCCAGTACTTC
j_call: TRBJ2-5; v_call: TRBV4-2; clone_size: -; d_call: -; cdr3_aa: CASSQERRGETQYF; cdr3_nt: TGTGCCAGCAGCCAAGAACGCCGGGGAGAGACCCAGTACTTC
j_call: TRBJ1-5; v_call: TRBV21-1; clone_size: -; d_call: -; cdr3_aa: CASSKGDRSLTEKNQPQHF; cdr3_nt: TGTGCCAGCAGCAAAGGAGACCGAAGTTTGACAGAGAAGAATCAGCCCCAGCATTTT
j_call: TRBJ2-5; v_call: TRBV5-6; clone_size: -; d_call: -; cdr3_aa: CASSLVAVTQETQYF; cdr3_nt: TGTGCCAGCAGCTTGGTTGCTGTAACTCAAGAGACCCAGTACTTC
j_call: TRBJ1-4; v_call: TRBV10-2; clone_size: -; d_call: TRBD1; cdr3_aa: CASRQQGNNEKLFF; cdr3_nt: TGCGCCAGCAGACAACAGGGGAATAATGAAAAACTGTTTTTT
j_call: TRBJ1-2; v_call: TRBV3-1/TRBV3-2; clone_size: -; d_call: TRBD1; cdr3_aa: CASSPAQGQENYGYTF; cdr3_nt: TGTGCCAGCAGCCCGGCGCAGGGACAGGAGAACTATGGCTACACCTTC
j_call: TRBJ1-4; v_call: TRBV27; clone_size: -; d_call: -; cdr3_aa: CASSLSEGNEKLFF; cdr3_nt: TGTGCCAGCAGTTTATCGGAGGGGAACGAAAAACTGTTTTTT
j_call: TRBJ2-5; v_call: TRBV9; clone_size: -; d_call: TRBD1; cdr3_aa: CASSVAWTGGETQYF; cdr3_nt: TGTGCCAGCAGCGTAGCTTGGACAGGGGGAGAGACCCAGTACTTC
j_call: TRBJ1-1; v_call: TRBV5-4; clone_size: -; d_call: -; cdr3_aa: CASSQTGNEAFF; cdr3_nt: TGTGCCAGCAGCCAAACAGGAAATGAAGCTTTCTTT
j_call: TRBJ1-1; v_call: TRBV7-2; clone_size: -; d_call: TRBD1; cdr3_aa: CASSKTGVTEAFF; cdr3_nt: TGTGCCAGCAGCAAGACAGGGGTCACTGAAGCTTTCTTT
j_call: TRBJ1-5; v_call: TRBV5-1; clone_size: -; d_call: -; cdr3_aa: CASSDGTLSNQPQHF; cdr3_nt: TGCGCCAGCAGCGACGGGACACTGAGCAATCAGCCCCAGCATTTT
j_call: TRBJ2-3; v_call: TRBV30; clone_size: -; d_call: TRBD2; cdr3_aa: CAWSFLAGGSTDTQYF; cdr3_nt: TGTGCCTGGAGTTTTCTAGCGGGGGGCAGCACAGATACGCAGTATTTT
j_call: TRBJ1-6; v_call: TRBV7-8; clone_size: -; d_call: TRBD1; cdr3_aa: CASSWGQSNNSPLHF; cdr3_nt: TGTGCCAGCAGCTGGGGACAGTCTAATAATTCACCCCTCCACTTT
j_call: TRBJ2-7; v_call: TRBV7-9; clone_size: -; d_call: TRBD1; cdr3_aa: CASSYRGQGAYEQYF; cdr3_nt: TGTGCCAGCAGCTACAGGGGACAGGGGGCGTACGAGCAGTACTTC
j_call: TRBJ1-2; v_call: TRBV28; clone_size: -; d_call: -; cdr3_aa: CASGQNLYGYTF; cdr3_nt: TGTGCCAGCGGGCAGAACCTCTATGGCTACACCTTC
j_call: TRBJ1-2; v_call: TRBV19; clone_size: -; d_call: -; cdr3_aa: CASSPQVNRNYGYTF; cdr3_nt: TGTGCCAGTAGCCCACAGGTAAACCGAAACTATGGCTACACCTTC
j_call: TRBJ1-3; v_call: TRBV21-1; clone_size: -; d_call: -; cdr3_aa: CASSITRRRSGNTIYF; cdr3_nt: TGTGCCAGCAGCATTACTCGGAGGAGAAGTGGAAACACCATATATTTT
j_call: TRBJ1-6; v_call: TRBV19; clone_size: few; d_call: -; cdr3_aa: CASSPQSNSPLHF; cdr3_nt: TGTGCCAGTAGTCCCCAGTCGAATTCACCCCTCCACTTT
j_call: TRBJ1-1; v_call: TRBV30; clone_size: -; d_call: -; cdr3_aa: CAWTSGIGNTEAFF; cdr3_nt: TGTGCCTGGACCTCGGGTATAGGGAACACTGAAGCTTTCTTT
j_call: TRBJ2-3; v_call: TRBV12-5; clone_size: -; d_call: TRBD2; cdr3_aa: CASGLGLATLTDTQYF; cdr3_nt: TGTGCTAGTGGCCTCGGACTAGCGACACTCACAGATACGCAGTATTTT
j_call: TRBJ1-6; v_call: TRBV4-1; clone_size: few; d_call: -; cdr3_aa: CASSQDQGFNSPLHF; cdr3_nt: TGCGCCAGCAGCCAGGACCAGGGGTTTAATTCACCCCTCCACTTT
j_call: TRBJ1-4; v_call: TRBV7-3; clone_size: -; d_call: -; cdr3_aa: CASSLSGGEKLFF; cdr3_nt: TGTGCCAGCAGCTTAAGCGGAGGTGAAAAACTGTTTTTT
j_call: TRBJ2-7; v_call: TRBV30; clone_size: once; d_call: -; cdr3_aa: CAWSVHSSYEQYF; cdr3_nt: TGTGCCTGGAGTGTACACAGCTCCTACGAGCAGTACTTC
j_call: TRBJ2-5; v_call: TRBV2; clone_size: few; d_call: TRBD2; cdr3_aa: CASSEGGGAGETQYF; cdr3_nt: TGTGCCAGCAGTGAAGGCGGGGGGGCCGGCGAGACCCAGTACTTC
j_call: TRBJ1-3; v_call: TRBV4-1; clone_size: -; d_call: -; cdr3_aa: CASSPNAQALSGNTIYF; cdr3_nt: TGCGCCAGCAGCCCCAATGCACAGGCACTCTCTGGAAACACCATATATTTT
j_call: TRBJ2-6; v_call: TRBV7-9; clone_size: -; d_call: TRBD1; cdr3_aa: CASSLGRWTGGSGANVLTF; cdr3_nt: TGTGCCAGCAGCTTAGGTCGCTGGACAGGGGGTTCTGGGGCCAACGTCCTGACTTTC
j_call: TRBJ1-2; v_call: TRBV4-1; clone_size: few; d_call: -; cdr3_aa: CASSQSDGLYGYTF; cdr3_nt: TGCGCCAGCAGCCAATCAGACGGACTCTATGGCTACACCTTC
j_call: TRBJ2-2; v_call: TRBV11-2; clone_size: -; d_call: TRBD2; cdr3_aa: CASSSQTGRRAGELFF; cdr3_nt: TGTGCCAGCAGCTCCCAAACCGGGAGGCGGGCCGGGGAGCTGTTTTTT
j_call: TRBJ2-7; v_call: TRBV19; clone_size: -; d_call: -; cdr3_aa: CASSRGVMLEQYF; cdr3_nt: TGTGCCAGTAGTCGCGGGGTTATGCTCGAGCAGTACTTC
j_call: TRBJ1-1; v_call: TRBV10-1; clone_size: -; d_call: TRBD1; cdr3_aa: CASSLTGTAQPIF; cdr3_nt: TGCGCCAGCAGTCTTACGGGGACAGCCCAACCGATCTTT
j_call: TRBJ2-7; v_call: TRBV27; clone_size: -; d_call: -; cdr3_aa: CASGQFEQYF; cdr3_nt: TGTGCCAGCGGACAATTTGAGCAGTACTTC
j_call: TRBJ1-5; v_call: TRBV30; clone_size: -; d_call: -; cdr3_aa: CAWSVISNQPQHF; cdr3_nt: TGTGCCTGGAGTGTCATCAGCAATCAGCCCCAGCATTTT
j_call: TRBJ1-1; v_call: TRBV5-1; clone_size: -; d_call: -; cdr3_aa: CASSYRDTNTEAFF; cdr3_nt: TGCGCCAGCAGCTACAGGGACACAAACACTGAAGCTTTCTTT
j_call: TRBJ2-2; v_call: TRBV28; clone_size: -; d_call: -; cdr3_aa: CASSLQYPGELFF; cdr3_nt: TGTGCCAGCAGTTTACAGTATCCCGGGGAGCTGTTTTTT
j_call: TRBJ1-4; v_call: TRBV3-1/TRBV3-2; clone_size: -; d_call: -; cdr3_aa: CASSLTGGEKLFF; cdr3_nt: TGTGCCAGCAGCCTCACAGGTGGTGAAAAACTGTTTTTT